The sequence of this T cell receptor beta chain was determined in a study of blood T cell repertoires in COVID-19. As for the study in general: Samples of COVID-19 (acute and convalescent) were obtained from the United States, Italy and Spain. The cDNA or gDNA used as material had been derived from T cells, B-cell-depleted T cells, or PBMCs.

CDR3 length: 13 amino acids. Per the original data handling: Amplification of reference gene primers was used by the study to estimate nucleated cell counts. Data came from immunoSEQ multiplex PCR; TCRdb stores just in-frame clones and leaves some out. V, J and clone size are taken as reported in that table, and D and trimming were inferred from the DNA itself. The sample shows some 60,000 clones, around 86% of them seen only once. The material sequenced was peripheral blood. The J gene is TRBJ2-2, the V gene TRBV21-1; the D call of TRBD2 is as the table states it, not checked on the DNA. TRBV21-1 is marked as a pseudogene. This clonotype originated in a man in his 70s with acute or convalescent COVID-19. DNA for the CDR3: TGTGCCAGCATCGTTACTAGCACCGGGGAGCTGTTTTTT. It yields the protein CASIVTSTGELFF.